This passage covers 26 T cell receptor beta chains from one sample sequenced in a study of OX40 agonist ivuxolimab in advanced cancers. Clones were read by immunoSEQ multiplex PCR, and TCRdb kept only the in-frame ones, dropping some. The sample includes roughly 26,000 clones, more than 70% of them seen just once. The sample consisted of CD4+ or CD8+ T cells sorted from blood, taken in a trial of the OX40 agonist ivuxolimab. Receptors originate from an adult with an advanced solid tumor such as melanoma, head and neck, liver or kidney cancer.

The V call is TRBV18, the J call TRBJ1-1; a weak D match, TRBD1 (6 bases). V was cut by 1 base and J by 1 base, with 13 bases left in between. The CDR3 extends over 16 amino acids. Germline CDR1 reads KGHSH; CDR2 reads LQKENI. The CDR3 loop reads CASSPQTGASNTEAFF. The DNA of the CDR3 is TGTGCCAGCTCACCACAGACAGGTGCATCGAACACTGAAGCTTTCTTT.

This clone has more than one count but fewer than ten. Other DNA sequences from this sample encode an identical CDR3 as well. This chain links TRBV4-1 with TRBJ1-6; TRBD1 matches at 9 bases. In germline, CDR1 is MGHRA, CDR2 YSYEKL. The CDR3 consists of 17 residues. V was clipped by 3 bases and J by 0 bases; unmatched bases: 3. CDR3 bases: TGCGCCAGCAGCCAGGGGGGACAGGGCTCCTATAATTCACCCCTCCACTTT. Translating it yields CASSQGGQGSYNSPLHF.

The V and J genes are TRBV11-3 and TRBJ2-5; tentative D call: TRBD2 (7 bases). The V gene's germline CDR1 is SGHNT and CDR2 YENEEA. The CDR3 loop spans 16 amino acids. With 5 bases removed from V and 2 bases from J, the gap between germline ends came to 18 bases. DNA for the CDR3: TGTGCCAGCAGCCCCCTTGGGGGGGCGGGTCAAGAGACCCAGTACTTC. This encodes CASSPLGGAGQETQYF.

The chain uses TRBV7-9 and TRBJ2-1; 7 bases match TRBD2. The germline CDR1 and CDR2 sequences are SEHNR and FQNEAQ (reference sequence). The ends lost 5 bases at V and 0 bases at J; junction bases unmatched: 10. This CDR3 is built from 17 residues. CDR3 loop: CASSTPKASGSYNEQFF. CDR3 coding DNA: TGTGCCAGCAGCACCCCTAAGGCTAGCGGCTCCTACAATGAGCAGTTCTTC.

This clone was recorded only once. The J gene is TRBJ2-6, the V gene TRBV9; D possibly corresponds to TRBD2 (7 bases). Per germline, CDR1 SGDLS and CDR2 YYNGEE. Trimming cost V 5 bases and J 1 base, with 16 bases left between them. The CDR3 sequence is 17 residues long. The CDR3 loop is CASSEGRGASGANVLTF. The DNA of the CDR3 is TGTGCCAGCAGTGAAGGGAGGGGGGCTTCTGGGGCCAACGTCCTGACTTTC.

V usage is TRBV15 and J usage is TRBJ2-3; D is unresolved. Germline-derived CDR1 and CDR2 are LNHNV and YYDKDF (reference sequence). The CDR3 consists of 14 residues. With 7 bases removed from V and 0 bases from J, the gap between germline ends came to 11 bases. The CDR3 bases are TGTGCCACCACCCTTATCTTGAGCACAGATACGCAGTATTTT. Amino acid sequence: CATTLILSTDTQYF.

The chain joins TRBV15 to TRBJ1-1; D gene unclear. CDR1 and CDR2 from the germline V gene are LNHNV and YYDKDF (reference sequence). Between the trimmed V and J ends, which lost 0 bases and 4 bases, there was a span of 9 bases. The CDR3 totals 14 residues. The CDR3 loop reads CATSREPGVTEAFF. The CDR3 DNA reads TGTGCCACCAGCAGAGAACCCGGGGTCACTGAAGCTTTCTTT.

V is TRBV5-1 and J is TRBJ1-1, with 7 bases identical to TRBD1. V lost 3 bases and J lost 3; bases outside the gene matches: 5. Germline V CDR1 and CDR2: SGHRS, YFSETQ. The CDR3 runs 14 residues. DNA of the CDR3: TGCGCCAGCAGCTCCGGGACAGTTGACACTGAAGCTTTCTTT. It is translated as CASSSGTVDTEAFF.

The chain links TRBV5-1 to TRBJ1-3; no firm D call. From germline, CDR1 is SGHRS and CDR2 YFSETQ. The CDR3 runs 13 residues. V was cut by 0 bases and J by 7 bases, with 8 bases left in between. The DNA of the CDR3 is TGCGCCAGCAGCTTGGAGGGAAGTAACACCATATATTTT. As protein: CASSLEGSNTIYF.

The gene calls are TRBV27 and TRBJ1-5; D call uncertain. Between the trimmed V and J ends, which lost 1 base and 5 bases, there was a span of 6 bases. This CDR3 contains 13 residues. Per the germline V gene, CDR1 is MNHEY and CDR2 is SMNVEV (reference sequence). DNA for the CDR3: TGTGCCAGCAGTTTATGGGGAGATCAGCCCCAGCATTTT. This encodes CASSLWGDQPQHF.

The chain uses TRBV27 and TRBJ2-3, with 8 bases aligning to TRBD2. The junction had 13 bases not matched to a gene; V was cut back by 6 bases and J by 5 bases. This CDR3 is 16 amino acids long. The germline V gene encodes CDR1 MNHEY and CDR2 SMNVEV (reference sequence). The CDR3: CASSQLSGGPVDTQYF. CDR3 nucleotide sequence: TGTGCCAGCAGCCAACTATCGGGAGGGCCGGTAGATACGCAGTATTTT.

This chain uses TRBV9 with TRBJ1-1; D gene uncertain. This CDR3 contains 13 residues. Germline V gene sequence: CDR1 SGDLS, CDR2 YYNGEE. Trimming removed 2 bases from V and 3 bases from J, with 8 bases in between. As DNA, the CDR3 is TGTGCCAGCAGCGTTCGGGTTTACACTGAAGCTTTCTTT. This codes for CASSVRVYTEAFF.

This clone was counted a single time. CDR3 in DNA: TGTGCCATCAGTGAGACCAGGGCAACTAATGAAAAACTGTTTTTT. Its translation: CAISETRATNEKLFF. The chain links TRBV10-3 to TRBJ1-4; a weak D match, TRBD1 (5 bases). The V and J ends lost 2 bases and 0 bases respectively, with 7 bases between them. Germline V gene data show CDR1 as ENHRY and CDR2 as SYGVKD. The CDR3 sequence is 15 residues long.

This clone has only one observation. V usage is TRBV5-4 and J usage is TRBJ2-5; TRBD2 matches 7 bases. V lost 4 bases, J lost 5 bases, and 8 bases stayed unmatched. Germline CDR1 and CDR2: SGHNT and YYREEE (reference sequence). CDR3 length: 14 amino acids. DNA of the CDR3: TGTGCCAGCAGCCAAGGACTAGTTGGGGAGACCCAGTACTTC. Amino acids: CASSQGLVGETQYF.

The rearrangement joins TRBV5-4 to TRBJ2-3, with TRBD2 matching over 8 bases. The CDR3 is 16 residues long. Trimming removed 4 bases from V and 4 bases from J; junction bases left unmatched: 11. The germline V gene encodes CDR1 SGHNT and CDR2 YYREEE (reference sequence). The CDR3 loop reads CASSPHRGGMADTQYF. Here the CDR3 DNA reads TGTGCCAGCAGCCCTCACCGCGGGGGGATGGCAGATACGCAGTATTTT.

The gene calls are TRBV7-2 and TRBJ2-2; 7 bases are a match to TRBD1. Germline trimming cut 3 bases from V and 3 bases from J; bases unmatched to any gene: 4. Germline CDR1 reads SGHTA; CDR2 reads FQGNSA. The CDR3 sequence is 15 residues long. Here the CDR3 DNA reads TGTGCCAGCAGCTTTTTCGACAGGGACACCGGGGAGCTGTTTTTT. Translated, it gives CASSFFDRDTGELFF.

V gene TRBV19 combines with J gene TRBJ2-3, with a possible D match to TRBD1 (6 bases). Germline CDR1 and CDR2: LNHDA and SQIVND (reference sequence). The CDR3 loop spans 16 amino acids. Between the trimmed V and J ends, which lost 5 bases and 4 bases, there was a span of 19 bases. The DNA of the CDR3 is TGTGCCAGTAGTCCCCCCCCAAGGGGGTTTGCAGATACGCAGTATTTT. The encoded protein is CASSPPPRGFADTQYF.

The gene calls are TRBV7-9 and TRBJ2-7; D may be TRBD2 (6 bases). CDR3 size: 15 residues. CDR1 SEHNR and CDR2 FQNEAQ come from the germline V gene (reference sequence). Trimming removed 5 bases from V and 6 bases from J, with 20 bases in between. The CDR3 here is CASSNLPGLLGEQYF. In DNA form, the CDR3 reads TGTGCCAGCAGCAATTTACCGGGACTCCTTGGCGAGCAGTACTTC.

The chain combines TRBV18 with TRBJ2-1, with D perhaps assigned TRBD1 or TRBD2 (5 bases each). The CDR3 length is 17 residues. Trimming removed 3 bases at V and 8 bases at J, with 23 bases between. CDR1 is KGHSH and CDR2 is LQKENI in the germline V gene. CDR3 nucleotide sequence: TGTGCCAGCTCACCGAGGGGTAGACAGTCTATTAGCGATGAGCAGTTCTTC. It translates to CASSPRGRQSISDEQFF.

The chain carries TRBV5-8 and TRBJ2-1, with TRBD2 matching 7 bases. Unmatched junction bases numbered 7, after V lost 0 bases and J lost 13 bases. This CDR3 contains 13 residues. Germline CDR1 and CDR2: SGHTS and YDEGEE. Here the CDR3 reads CASSLVSSGNQFF. The CDR3 DNA is TGTGCCAGCAGCTTGGTGTCTAGCGGAAACCAGTTCTTC.

This clone was seen only once. This chain joins TRBV11-3 and TRBJ2-5, with TRBD2 matching 13 bases. Germline values: CDR1 SGHNT, CDR2 YENEEA. The CDR3 runs 16 residues. Unmatched junction bases numbered 8, after V lost 6 bases and J lost 4 bases. The DNA for the CDR3 is TGTGCCAGCAGTCCCCGGACTAGCGGGAGCATAGAGACCCAGTACTTC. This encodes CASSPRTSGSIETQYF.

This clone was observed a few times. The chain employs TRBV11-2 and TRBJ2-7; TRBD1 agrees at 8 bases. V lost 1 base and J lost 6; bases outside the gene matches: 2. Germline CDR1 reads SGHAT; CDR2 reads FQNNGV. This CDR3 has 13 residues. DNA for the CDR3: TGTGCCAGCAGCTTAGGGACAGGGAGCGAGCAGTACTTC. This encodes CASSLGTGSEQYF.

This chain joins TRBV5-8 and TRBJ2-3; 10 bases are shared with TRBD1. V was pared by 4 bases and J by 2 bases, with 4 bases of the junction left unmatched. Germline CDR1 reads SGHTS; CDR2 reads YDEGEE. The CDR3 is made up of 15 amino acids. CDR3 in amino acids: CASSPGTGVTDTQYF. In nucleotides, the CDR3 is TGTGCCAGCAGCCCCGGGACAGGGGTCACAGATACGCAGTATTTT.

The rearrangement links TRBV4-3 to TRBJ1-4, with TRBD1 matching over 8 bases. Trimming took 1 base from V and 4 from J; bases not matched to a gene: 2. The CDR3 extends over 15 amino acids. Germline CDR1 reads LGHNA; CDR2 reads YSLEER. In DNA form, the CDR3 reads TGCGCCAGCAGCCAAGGGACAGGGAATAATGAAAAACTGTTTTTT. It encodes CASSQGTGNNEKLFF.

This rearrangement joins TRBV11-2 to TRBJ2-3; 8 bases align to TRBD2. Germline assignment: CDR1 SGHAT and CDR2 FQNNGV. Trimming at V came to 3 bases and at J to 5 bases, leaving 7 bases not matched to a gene. The CDR3 is 15 residues long. In nucleotides, the CDR3 is TGTGCCAGCAGCTTCCTCGGGGGGGCCGTAGATACGCAGTATTTT. Amino acids: CASSFLGGAVDTQYF.

The V and J genes are TRBV7-8 and TRBJ1-3; D call uncertain. Trimming shortened V by 2 bases and J by 3 bases, and 14 bases separated the two germline ends. This CDR3 contains 16 residues. Germline CDR1 SGHVS, CDR2 FQNEAQ. The CDR3 is CASSLSIPRDGNTIYF. CDR3 coding DNA: TGTGCCAGCAGCTTATCGATACCCCGAGATGGAAACACCATATATTTT.